Sequencing of this TCR beta chain was carried out in a study of T cells after yellow fever vaccination. Universal primer sites and UMIs were introduced during 5'RACE template-switching synthesis of TCR cDNA. TCRdb reprocessed the 5' RACE reads via MiXCR and lists one record per CDR3 protein. The table shows roughly 32,000 distinct CDR3 sequences, with 6.5% to 8% occurring only once. This clonotype was recorded at least ten times. The CDR3 runs to 15 residues. Germline CDR1 and CDR2: MDHEN and SYDVKM. With 5 bases clipped from V and 6 bases from J, the junction kept 11 bases outside the gene matches. The specimen comprised PBMCs, either bulk or a sorted T-cell subset (CD4+, CD8+, memory, or dextramer-sorted; not recorded which), sampled on the day of the first yellow fever vaccination. V gene TRBV28 combines with J gene TRBJ2-3, with 7 positions matching TRBD2. This TCR came from a man in his late teens or twenties who received the YFV17D yellow fever vaccine. The CDR3 region has the DNA TGTGCCAGCAGTACCTTGGGCGGGGGATCGGATACGCAGTATTTT. Its translation is CASSTLGGGSDTQYF.